The 20 T cell receptor beta chains reported below all come from one sample, sequenced in a study of blood T cell repertoires in COVID-19. Data came from immunoSEQ multiplex PCR; TCRdb stores just in-frame clones and leaves some out. This sample has about 14,000 clones, with about 73% found just once. The sample comprised peripheral blood. These receptors all stem from a boy aged 2-15 years with active or convalescent COVID-19.

V gene TRBV24-1 combines with J gene TRBJ1-2, with D maybe TRBD1 (5 bases). Germline CDR1 and CDR2: KGHDR and SFDVKD. CDR3 length: 13 residues. The V end was cut by 6 bases, the J end by 4 bases, with 11 bases between. Written as DNA, the CDR3 is TGTGCCACCAGTTCGGGGGAGGGCTATGGCTACACCTTC. Encoded protein: CATSSGEGYGYTF.

CDR3 region: CASTAGTSGRGADEQYF. The CDR3 DNA reads as TGTGCCAGCACAGCCGGGACTAGCGGGAGGGGGGCCGATGAGCAGTACTTC. This chain joins TRBV10-3 and TRBJ2-7, with 16 bases identical to TRBD2. The CDR3 consists of 17 residues. The trim removed 10 bases at V and 7 bases at J, leaving 16 bases unmatched. Per germline, CDR1 ENHRY and CDR2 SYGVKD.

This CDR3 reads CASRGLLRIGELFF. The CDR3 bases are TGTGCCAGCAGAGGACTCTTACGGATCGGGGAGCTGTTTTTT. This chain uses TRBV2 with TRBJ2-2, with D tentatively TRBD2 (5 bases). V lost 6 bases to trimming and J lost 7 bases, with 15 bases between them. The CDR3 is 14 amino acids. Looked up from germline, CDR1 is SNHLY and CDR2 is FYNNEI. The full variable domain, its missing parts supplied by reference TRBV2 and TRBJ2-2, is EPEVTQTPSHQVTQMGQEVILRCVPISNHLYFYWYRQILGQKVEFLVSFYNNEISEKSEIFDDQFSVERPDGSNFTLKIRSTKLEDSAMYFCASRGLLRIGELFFGEGSRLTVL.

The chain recombines TRBV2 with TRBJ1-4; TRBD1 matches 7 bases. CDR3 length equals 15 residues. The V gene's germline CDR1 is SNHLY and CDR2 FYNNEI. J gave up 4 bases and V 8 bases, and 10 bases lay outside the gene matches. CDR3 region: CASSGVGDSNEKLFF. CDR3 bases: TGTGCCAGCTCCGGAGTTGGGGACAGTAATGAAAAACTGTTTTTT.

V and J are TRBV5-1 and TRBJ2-1; 9 bases fit TRBD2. The CDR3 is 13 amino acids. The trim removed 6 bases at V and 8 bases at J, leaving 6 bases unmatched. The V gene's germline CDR1 is SGHRS and CDR2 YFSETQ. The CDR3 loop is CASTSGLAYEQFF. The CDR3 nucleotides are TGCGCCAGCACATCGGGACTAGCATATGAGCAGTTCTTC.

The J gene is TRBJ1-1, the V gene TRBV5-1; 7 nucleotides match TRBD1. This CDR3 comprises 15 residues. The junction had 6 bases not matched to a gene; V was cut back by 0 bases and J by 4 bases. CDR1 is SGHRS and CDR2 is YFSETQ in the germline V gene. CDR3 in DNA: TGCGCCAGCAGCTTGGAGACGAACAGGGGCACTGAAGCTTTCTTT. It codes for CASSLETNRGTEAFF. Full variable domain (rest looked up from reference TRBV5-1 and TRBJ1-1): KAGVTQTPRYLIKTRGQQVTLSCSPISGHRSVSWYQQTPGQGLQFLFEYFSETQRNKGNFPGRFSGRQFSNSRSEMNVSTLELGDSALYLCASSLETNRGTEAFFGQGTRLTVV.

The J gene is TRBJ1-1, the V gene TRBV3-1 (or the pseudogene TRBV3-2), with 7 bases lining up with TRBD1. The CDR3 sequence is 15 residues long. CDR1 LGHDT and CDR2 YNNKEL come from the germline V gene (reference sequence). Trimming removed 5 bases from V and 4 bases from J; junction bases left unmatched: 10. The CDR3: CASSGRQGSGTEAFF. CDR3 in DNA: TGTGCCAGCAGCGGACGACAGGGCAGCGGCACTGAAGCTTTCTTT.

The chain uses TRBV29-1 and TRBJ2-4; 7 bases agree with TRBD1. Per germline, CDR1 SQVTM and CDR2 ANQGSEA. CDR3 length: 11 residues. V shed 2 bases, J shed 10 bases, and the junction held 2 bases outside the gene matches. CDR3 DNA: TGCAGCGTTGAAAAACAGGGGATTCAGTACTTC. Translating gives CSVEKQGIQYF. The full variable domain, rest sourced from reference TRBV29-1 and TRBJ2-4, is SAVISQKPSRDICQRGTSLTIQCQVDSQVTMMFWYRQQPGQSLTLIATANQGSEATYESGFVIDKFPISRPNLTFSTLTVSNMSPEDSSIYLCSVEKQGIQYFGAGTRLSVL.

The chain uses TRBV9 and TRBJ2-7; D is ambiguous. CDR1 SGDLS and CDR2 YYNGEE come from the germline V gene. Trimming removed 0 bases at V and 2 bases at J, with 6 bases between. CDR3 size: 13 residues. The CDR3 reads CASSVANPYEQYV. The CDR3 DNA sequence: TGTGCCAGCAGCGTAGCTAACCCCTACGAGCAGTACGTC.

This clone was picked up a small number of times. This CDR3 is CASRRDRGNYNEQFF. The CDR3 bases are TGTGCCAGCAGGAGGGACAGGGGGAACTACAATGAGCAGTTCTTC. The chain carries TRBV6-5 and TRBJ2-1, with 11 bases fitting TRBD1. J gave up 3 bases and V 6 bases, and 4 bases lay outside the gene matches. CDR3 length equals 15 residues. Germline V gene lookup returns CDR1 MNHEY and CDR2 SVGAGI.

This clone was picked up a small number of times. The chain joins TRBV18 to TRBJ2-7, with a tentative D call TRBD1 (6 bases). The CDR3 sequence is 16 residues long. V lost 1 base, J lost 1 base, and 14 bases lay in between. Germline lookup yields CDR1 KGHSH and CDR2 LQKENI. The CDR3 here is CASSPQATGKSYEQYF. CDR3 in DNA: TGTGCCAGCTCACCACAGGCTACAGGGAAATCCTACGAGCAGTACTTC.

The chain carries TRBV7-9 and TRBJ2-5; TRBD1 aligns across 7 bases. Trimming at V came to 5 bases and at J to 5 bases, leaving 5 bases not matched to a gene. From germline, CDR1 is SEHNR and CDR2 FQNEAQ (reference sequence). The CDR3 sequence is 13 residues long. The CDR3 spells CASSRQGWETQYF. CDR3 DNA sequence: TGTGCCAGCAGCCGACAGGGCTGGGAGACCCAGTACTTC.

This chain joins TRBV2 and TRBJ1-4; D perhaps matches TRBD1 (6 bases). Trimming pared 7 bases from V and 7 bases from J, leaving 19 bases between. The germline CDR1 and CDR2 sequences are SNHLY and FYNNEI. CDR3 length: 15 residues. The CDR3 nucleotides are TGTGCCAGCAACACCCTGAGGGCAGGGGCTGAAAAACTGTTTTTT. Translating it yields CASNTLRAGAEKLFF.

In this sample, this clone turned up a few times. The chain carries TRBV27 and TRBJ1-1, with D perhaps matching TRBD1 (5 bases). The CDR3 spans 18 residues. V was shortened by 5 bases and J by 1 base, with 23 bases between the two germline ends. CDR1 and CDR2 from the germline V gene are MNHEY and SMNVEV (reference sequence). CDR3 region: CASSTGGQGRSRNTEAFF. The DNA for the CDR3 is TGTGCCAGCAGTACCGGAGGGCAGGGAAGGTCGAGGAACACTGAAGCTTTCTTT.

The gene calls are TRBV7-2 and TRBJ2-3; TRBD1 aligns across 8 bases. The CDR3 is 20 amino acids. V gave up 0 bases and J gave up 1 base; unmatched junction bases: 15. Looked up from germline, CDR1 is SGHTA and CDR2 is FQGNSA. The CDR3 loop reads CASSLAPLGTGGSGTDTQYF. The CDR3, as DNA: TGTGCCAGCAGCTTAGCCCCGCTGGGGACAGGCGGATCTGGCACAGATACGCAGTATTTT.

CDR3 sequence reads: CASSLAGRKLYEQYF. The CDR3 nucleotides read TGTGCCAGCAGCTTAGCGGGAAGGAAGCTGTACGAGCAGTACTTC. This rearrangement joins TRBV11-2 to TRBJ2-7; TRBD2 might be the D (5 bases). This CDR3 has 15 residues. The V gene lost 1 base and the J gene lost 4 bases, with 14 bases spanning the gap. Per the germline V gene, CDR1 is SGHAT and CDR2 is FQNNGV.

V is TRBV15 and J is TRBJ2-7, with 15 positions matching TRBD2. The V segment lost 3 bases and the J segment 1 base; nucleotides outside the gene matches: 4. Germline CDR1 reads LNHNV; CDR2 reads YYDKDF (reference sequence). CDR3 length: 17 amino acids. The CDR3 region is CATSSWTSGGESYEQYF. In nucleotides, the CDR3 is TGTGCCACCAGCAGTTGGACTAGCGGGGGGGAATCCTACGAGCAGTACTTC.

The chain couples TRBV13 to TRBJ2-7, with TRBD2 matching over 7 bases. The junction had 12 bases not matched to a gene; V was cut back by 0 bases and J by 1 base. CDR1 and CDR2 from the germline V gene are PRHDT and FYEKMQ (reference sequence). This CDR3 spans 18 amino acids. The CDR3 loop reads CASSLGPLIAGRSYEQYF. The CDR3 nucleotides read TGTGCCAGCAGCTTAGGCCCCCTGATAGCGGGCCGTTCCTACGAGCAGTACTTC.

The gene calls are TRBV19 and TRBJ1-2; 7 nucleotides align to TRBD1. The V gene's germline CDR1 is LNHDA and CDR2 SQIVND (reference sequence). The ends lost 6 bases at V and 4 bases at J; junction bases unmatched: 8. This CDR3 has 14 amino acids. CDR3 protein: CASSPGQAFYGYTF. The CDR3 bases are TGTGCCAGTAGCCCAGGACAGGCCTTCTATGGCTACACCTTC.

The chain couples TRBV7-2 to TRBJ2-5; possible D gene TRBD1, 6 bases. This CDR3 region has 14 residues. Germline CDR1 is SGHTA and CDR2 is FQGNSA. V lost 5 bases, J lost 2 bases, and 12 bases lay in between. CDR3 DNA: TGTGCCAGCAGCATGACAGGTTTTCAAGAGACCCAGTACTTC. Translating gives CASSMTGFQETQYF.